Listed below are T cell receptor beta chains from one sample, sequenced in a study of early T cells in non-severe SARS-CoV-2 infection. TCRdb redid the calling of the 5' RACE reads with MiXCR, one entry per CDR3 protein. Of about 21,000 distinct CDR3 sequences in the sample, 4.5% to 6% are singletons; the top ten hold around 13%. The sequencing here drew on whole blood, taken at baseline. The receptor set was obtained from an adult who was a healthcare worker with PCR-confirmed SARS-CoV-2 infection or an uninfected control (not recorded which). Each CDR3 is given with its conserved first and last residue. Fields, in order: V gene, J gene, D gene, clone size, CDR3 protein, CDR3 DNA. The D gene is left open where the match is weak. Clone size is shown for a subset of rows, as once, few, many or a class of expanded clone.

V gene: TRBV10-3; J gene: TRBJ1-2; D gene: -; clone size: few; CDR3 protein: CAIGGIYGYTF; CDR3 DNA: TGTGCCATCGGAGGGATCTATGGCTACACCTTC
V gene: TRBV7-3; J gene: TRBJ2-3; D gene: -; clone size: -; CDR3 protein: CASSLMHSTDTQYF; CDR3 DNA: TGTGCCAGCAGCTTAATGCATTCCACAGATACGCAGTATTTT
V gene: TRBV6-2/TRBV6-3; J gene: TRBJ1-1; D gene: -; clone size: many; CDR3 protein: CASSYYTEAFF; CDR3 DNA: TGTGCCAGCAGTTACTACACTGAAGCTTTCTTT
V gene: TRBV16; J gene: TRBJ2-7; D gene: TRBD1; clone size: medium-sized; CDR3 protein: CASSPPAGQGNSYEQYF; CDR3 DNA: TGTGCCAGCAGCCCCCCCGCGGGACAGGGGAACTCCTACGAGCAGTACTTC
V gene: TRBV27; J gene: TRBJ1-5; D gene: -; clone size: few; CDR3 protein: CASSLARRQPQHF; CDR3 DNA: TGTGCCAGCAGTTTGGCCAGGAGGCAGCCCCAGCATTTT
V gene: TRBV7-3; J gene: TRBJ2-3; D gene: TRBD2; clone size: few; CDR3 protein: CASSLGGLALDTQYF; CDR3 DNA: TGTGCCAGCAGCTTAGGGGGACTAGCGTTAGATACGCAGTATTTT
V gene: TRBV2; J gene: TRBJ1-1; D gene: -; clone size: many; CDR3 protein: CAGDKNTEAFF; CDR3 DNA: TGTGCCGGCGACAAGAACACTGAAGCTTTCTTT
V gene: TRBV25-1; J gene: TRBJ2-7; D gene: -; clone size: many; CDR3 protein: CASSEYPSREDEQYF; CDR3 DNA: TGTGCCAGCAGTGAATATCCCTCACGGGAAGACGAGCAGTACTTC
V gene: TRBV5-6; J gene: TRBJ2-7; D gene: -; clone size: -; CDR3 protein: CASTKTSYEQYF; CDR3 DNA: TGTGCCAGCACCAAGACGTCCTACGAGCAGTACTTC
V gene: TRBV7-2; J gene: TRBJ2-3; D gene: -; clone size: many; CDR3 protein: CASSLVYGEAQYF; CDR3 DNA: TGTGCCAGCAGCTTAGTGTACGGGGAGGCGCAGTATTTT
V gene: TRBV7-6; J gene: TRBJ1-1; D gene: -; clone size: many; CDR3 protein: CASSTSQGLNTEAFF; CDR3 DNA: TGTGCCAGCAGCACTAGCCAGGGTTTGAACACTGAAGCTTTCTTT
V gene: TRBV3-1; J gene: TRBJ2-1; D gene: -; clone size: many; CDR3 protein: CASSGSGSYNEQFF; CDR3 DNA: TGTGCCAGCAGCGGGTCTGGGAGCTACAATGAGCAGTTCTTC
V gene: TRBV12-3/TRBV12-4; J gene: TRBJ1-3; D gene: -; clone size: many; CDR3 protein: CASGGTSGNTIYF; CDR3 DNA: TGTGCCAGCGGGGGGACATCTGGAAACACCATATATTTT
V gene: TRBV20-1; J gene: TRBJ2-5; D gene: -; clone size: many; CDR3 protein: CSARPPQETQYF; CDR3 DNA: TGCAGTGCTAGGCCCCCCCAAGAGACCCAGTACTTC
V gene: TRBV2; J gene: TRBJ2-5; D gene: TRBD2; clone size: medium-sized; CDR3 protein: CASSDSGLARKETQYF; CDR3 DNA: TGTGCCAGCAGTGATTCGGGACTAGCCCGCAAGGAGACCCAGTACTTC
V gene: TRBV10-2; J gene: TRBJ2-7; D gene: -; clone size: -; CDR3 protein: CASSGTGITYEQYF; CDR3 DNA: TGCGCCAGCAGTGGGACCGGGATCACCTACGAGCAGTACTTC
V gene: TRBV7-2; J gene: TRBJ2-2; D gene: TRBD1; clone size: few; CDR3 protein: CASSETGGGGELFF; CDR3 DNA: TGTGCCAGCAGCGAGACAGGGGGCGGCGGGGAGCTGTTTTTT
V gene: TRBV6-6; J gene: TRBJ2-1; D gene: -; clone size: many; CDR3 protein: CASSLSNEQFF; CDR3 DNA: TGTGCCAGCAGTCTCTCCAATGAGCAGTTCTTC
V gene: TRBV24-1; J gene: TRBJ1-2; D gene: -; clone size: medium-sized; CDR3 protein: CATSDLVHNGYTF; CDR3 DNA: TGTGCCACCAGTGATCTGGTGCACAATGGCTACACCTTC
V gene: TRBV7-2; J gene: TRBJ2-1; D gene: TRBD1; clone size: medium-sized; CDR3 protein: CASSHGTGGYNEQFF; CDR3 DNA: TGTGCCAGCAGCCACGGGACAGGGGGCTACAATGAGCAGTTCTTC
V gene: TRBV30; J gene: TRBJ1-2; D gene: -; clone size: -; CDR3 protein: CAWRQDEDYGYTF; CDR3 DNA: TGTGCCTGGAGACAAGACGAGGACTATGGCTACACCTTC
V gene: TRBV5-6; J gene: TRBJ2-3; D gene: -; clone size: many; CDR3 protein: CASSSILRDKTDTQYF; CDR3 DNA: TGTGCCAGCAGCTCAATCCTCCGGGACAAGACAGATACGCAGTATTTT
V gene: TRBV7-2; J gene: TRBJ2-5; D gene: TRBD1; clone size: -; CDR3 protein: CASSSGQPRETQYF; CDR3 DNA: TGTGCCAGCAGCTCGGGACAGCCTAGGGAGACCCAGTACTTC
V gene: TRBV7-7; J gene: TRBJ2-2; D gene: -; clone size: -; CDR3 protein: CASSLAFEGLTGELFF; CDR3 DNA: TGTGCCAGCAGCTTAGCCTTTGAGGGGCTCACCGGGGAGCTGTTTTTT
V gene: TRBV9; J gene: TRBJ2-2; D gene: -; clone size: many; CDR3 protein: CASSVASGELFF; CDR3 DNA: TGTGCCAGCAGCGTAGCTTCTGGGGAGCTGTTTTTT
V gene: TRBV28; J gene: TRBJ1-2; D gene: -; clone size: few; CDR3 protein: CASSTGTFVGYTF; CDR3 DNA: TGTGCCAGCAGTACCGGGACCTTCGTTGGCTACACCTTC
V gene: TRBV24-1; J gene: TRBJ2-5; D gene: -; clone size: few; CDR3 protein: CATSDFGGEQETQYF; CDR3 DNA: TGTGCCACCAGTGATTTTGGCGGAGAGCAAGAGACCCAGTACTTC
V gene: TRBV10-3; J gene: TRBJ1-5; D gene: -; clone size: many; CDR3 protein: CAISQGLNQPQHF; CDR3 DNA: TGTGCCATCAGCCAGGGTCTGAATCAGCCCCAGCATTTT
V gene: TRBV20-1; J gene: TRBJ1-1; D gene: TRBD1; clone size: -; CDR3 protein: CSAREMTGTEAFF; CDR3 DNA: TGCAGTGCTAGAGAAATGACAGGGACTGAAGCTTTCTTT
V gene: TRBV24-1; J gene: TRBJ2-5; D gene: -; clone size: -; CDR3 protein: CATGTGSQETQYF; CDR3 DNA: TGTGCCACCGGAACAGGGTCCCAAGAGACCCAGTACTTC
V gene: TRBV6-6; J gene: TRBJ2-1; D gene: -; clone size: many; CDR3 protein: CASSYLGRNEQFF; CDR3 DNA: TGTGCCAGCAGTTACTTGGGGCGCAATGAGCAGTTCTTC
V gene: TRBV20-1; J gene: TRBJ1-6; D gene: -; clone size: -; CDR3 protein: CSARESNRANSPLHF; CDR3 DNA: TGCAGTGCTAGAGAATCAAACAGGGCCAATTCACCCCTCCACTTT
V gene: TRBV19; J gene: TRBJ1-5; D gene: -; clone size: many; CDR3 protein: CASRSSNQPQHF; CDR3 DNA: TGTGCCAGTCGTTCGAGCAATCAGCCCCAGCATTTT
V gene: TRBV12-3/TRBV12-4; J gene: TRBJ2-7; D gene: -; clone size: many; CDR3 protein: CASSLAQSGEHEQYF; CDR3 DNA: TGTGCCAGCAGTTTAGCACAGTCAGGGGAACACGAGCAGTACTTC
V gene: TRBV3-1; J gene: TRBJ2-7; D gene: TRBD1; clone size: -; CDR3 protein: CASSLGTGFYEQYF; CDR3 DNA: TGTGCCAGCAGCCTTGGGACAGGGTTCTACGAGCAGTACTTC
V gene: TRBV5-1; J gene: TRBJ1-3; D gene: -; clone size: -; CDR3 protein: CASSLVMEPGNTIYF; CDR3 DNA: TGCGCCAGCAGCTTGGTGATGGAGCCTGGAAACACCATATATTTT
V gene: TRBV9; J gene: TRBJ2-3; D gene: TRBD2; clone size: few; CDR3 protein: CASSVSTSGGAGTQYF; CDR3 DNA: TGTGCCAGCAGCGTCTCGACTAGCGGGGGGGCCGGTACGCAGTATTTT
V gene: TRBV5-6; J gene: TRBJ2-2; D gene: -; clone size: many; CDR3 protein: CASKTRGWNTGELFF; CDR3 DNA: TGTGCCAGCAAGACTCGTGGGTGGAACACCGGGGAGCTGTTTTTT
V gene: TRBV6-6; J gene: TRBJ1-6; D gene: -; clone size: medium-sized; CDR3 protein: CASSRTQLTNSPLHF; CDR3 DNA: TGTGCCAGCAGTCGAACCCAGCTTACCAATTCACCCCTCCACTTT
V gene: TRBV5-1; J gene: TRBJ2-7; D gene: TRBD1; clone size: -; CDR3 protein: CASSLGDRDSYEQYF; CDR3 DNA: TGCGCCAGCAGCTTGGGGGACAGGGACTCCTACGAGCAGTACTTC
V gene: TRBV14; J gene: TRBJ1-2; D gene: TRBD1; clone size: many; CDR3 protein: CASSPRTGSGYTF; CDR3 DNA: TGTGCCAGCAGCCCGAGGACAGGGAGTGGCTACACCTTC
V gene: TRBV12-3/TRBV12-4; J gene: TRBJ1-1; D gene: TRBD1; clone size: -; CDR3 protein: CASRPDRGGEAFF; CDR3 DNA: TGTGCCAGCAGACCGGACAGGGGCGGTGAAGCTTTCTTT
V gene: TRBV7-2; J gene: TRBJ2-2; D gene: TRBD2; clone size: -; CDR3 protein: CASSPLSGTNANTGELFF; CDR3 DNA: TGTGCCAGCAGCCCTCTCTCCGGGACTAACGCGAACACCGGGGAGCTGTTTTTT
V gene: TRBV7-9; J gene: TRBJ2-7; D gene: TRBD2; clone size: many; CDR3 protein: CASSSFSGGPPEQYF; CDR3 DNA: TGTGCCAGCAGCTCCTTTTCGGGGGGGCCACCCGAGCAGTACTTC
V gene: TRBV7-2; J gene: TRBJ1-1; D gene: TRBD1; clone size: many; CDR3 protein: CASSQERGLEAFF; CDR3 DNA: TGTGCCAGCAGCCAAGAGAGGGGGCTGGAAGCTTTCTTT
V gene: TRBV4-3; J gene: TRBJ2-3; D gene: TRBD1; clone size: many; CDR3 protein: CASSQDRTGTGNTDTQYF; CDR3 DNA: TGCGCCAGCAGCCAAGATCGTACCGGGACAGGAAACACAGATACGCAGTATTTT
V gene: TRBV18; J gene: TRBJ2-3; D gene: TRBD1; clone size: few; CDR3 protein: CASHDDTGQRVFTDTQYF; CDR3 DNA: TGTGCCAGCCATGATGATACGGGACAGAGGGTCTTCACAGATACGCAGTATTTT
V gene: TRBV20-1; J gene: TRBJ2-7; D gene: TRBD1; clone size: few; CDR3 protein: CSAPTGAYEQYF; CDR3 DNA: TGCAGTGCGCCGACAGGGGCCTACGAGCAGTACTTC
V gene: TRBV7-9; J gene: TRBJ2-1; D gene: -; clone size: -; CDR3 protein: CASSPEGTYNEQFF; CDR3 DNA: TGTGCCAGCAGCCCCGAAGGGACCTACAATGAGCAGTTCTTC
V gene: TRBV7-6; J gene: TRBJ2-7; D gene: TRBD1; clone size: many; CDR3 protein: CASSPGTGITYEQYF; CDR3 DNA: TGTGCCAGCAGCCCGGGGACAGGGATAACCTACGAGCAGTACTTC
V gene: TRBV4-2; J gene: TRBJ2-3; D gene: TRBD2; clone size: few; CDR3 protein: CASSQDRGSGSGRTDTQYF; CDR3 DNA: TGTGCCAGCAGCCAAGATCGTGGCTCGGGAAGCGGGAGGACAGATACGCAGTATTTT
V gene: TRBV3-1; J gene: TRBJ1-1; D gene: TRBD1; clone size: -; CDR3 protein: CASSQEAGGEAFF; CDR3 DNA: TGTGCCAGCAGCCAAGAGGCAGGGGGTGAAGCTTTCTTT
V gene: TRBV9; J gene: TRBJ2-1; D gene: -; clone size: few; CDR3 protein: CASSVGGQTYNEQFF; CDR3 DNA: TGTGCCAGCAGCGTCGGAGGGCAAACTTACAATGAGCAGTTCTTC
V gene: TRBV6-1; J gene: TRBJ1-1; D gene: TRBD1; clone size: many; CDR3 protein: CASSPGQVMNTEAFF; CDR3 DNA: TGTGCCAGCAGCCCGGGACAGGTCATGAACACTGAAGCTTTCTTT
V gene: TRBV20-1; J gene: TRBJ2-6; D gene: -; clone size: few; CDR3 protein: CSARQPKTGANVLTF; CDR3 DNA: TGCAGTGCTAGACAGCCGAAAACTGGGGCCAACGTCCTGACTTTC